Ten or more counts support the clone carrying this T cell receptor beta chain. The target antigen is unknown. V trimming: 0 bases; J trimming: 0 bases; junction bases outside the gene matches: 5. In germline, CDR1 is LGHNA, CDR2 YNFKEQ. This CDR3 has 17 amino acids. This record belongs to a study of blood T cells in healthy people across ages. The study, taken as a whole, reports: Estimated diversity across one million T cells was deemed an underestimate. Bulk PBMC profiling left naive and antigen-experienced comparisons inconclusive. With age, beta diversity per million T cells declined roughly linearly, significantly by approximately 40.

Next came a second PCR, run for about 6 to 12 cycles, which used a sample-barcoded 5' primer along with a J-beta primer mix. Every cDNA was tagged by a template-switch adaptor with 12 random nucleotides. TCRdb reprocessed the 5' RACE reads via MiXCR and lists one record per CDR3 protein. The sample holds about 640,000 distinct CDR3 sequences, approximately 40% seen once. Sequencing was performed on blood. This receptor was obtained from a man of 80 years or more in good health. This rearrangement joins TRBV4-2 to TRBJ1-2, with 9 bases that match TRBD1. For the CDR3, the DNA is TGTGCCAGCAGCCAAGATAGTAGGACAGGGGCTAACTATGGCTACACCTTC. Amino acids: CASSQDSRTGANYGYTF.